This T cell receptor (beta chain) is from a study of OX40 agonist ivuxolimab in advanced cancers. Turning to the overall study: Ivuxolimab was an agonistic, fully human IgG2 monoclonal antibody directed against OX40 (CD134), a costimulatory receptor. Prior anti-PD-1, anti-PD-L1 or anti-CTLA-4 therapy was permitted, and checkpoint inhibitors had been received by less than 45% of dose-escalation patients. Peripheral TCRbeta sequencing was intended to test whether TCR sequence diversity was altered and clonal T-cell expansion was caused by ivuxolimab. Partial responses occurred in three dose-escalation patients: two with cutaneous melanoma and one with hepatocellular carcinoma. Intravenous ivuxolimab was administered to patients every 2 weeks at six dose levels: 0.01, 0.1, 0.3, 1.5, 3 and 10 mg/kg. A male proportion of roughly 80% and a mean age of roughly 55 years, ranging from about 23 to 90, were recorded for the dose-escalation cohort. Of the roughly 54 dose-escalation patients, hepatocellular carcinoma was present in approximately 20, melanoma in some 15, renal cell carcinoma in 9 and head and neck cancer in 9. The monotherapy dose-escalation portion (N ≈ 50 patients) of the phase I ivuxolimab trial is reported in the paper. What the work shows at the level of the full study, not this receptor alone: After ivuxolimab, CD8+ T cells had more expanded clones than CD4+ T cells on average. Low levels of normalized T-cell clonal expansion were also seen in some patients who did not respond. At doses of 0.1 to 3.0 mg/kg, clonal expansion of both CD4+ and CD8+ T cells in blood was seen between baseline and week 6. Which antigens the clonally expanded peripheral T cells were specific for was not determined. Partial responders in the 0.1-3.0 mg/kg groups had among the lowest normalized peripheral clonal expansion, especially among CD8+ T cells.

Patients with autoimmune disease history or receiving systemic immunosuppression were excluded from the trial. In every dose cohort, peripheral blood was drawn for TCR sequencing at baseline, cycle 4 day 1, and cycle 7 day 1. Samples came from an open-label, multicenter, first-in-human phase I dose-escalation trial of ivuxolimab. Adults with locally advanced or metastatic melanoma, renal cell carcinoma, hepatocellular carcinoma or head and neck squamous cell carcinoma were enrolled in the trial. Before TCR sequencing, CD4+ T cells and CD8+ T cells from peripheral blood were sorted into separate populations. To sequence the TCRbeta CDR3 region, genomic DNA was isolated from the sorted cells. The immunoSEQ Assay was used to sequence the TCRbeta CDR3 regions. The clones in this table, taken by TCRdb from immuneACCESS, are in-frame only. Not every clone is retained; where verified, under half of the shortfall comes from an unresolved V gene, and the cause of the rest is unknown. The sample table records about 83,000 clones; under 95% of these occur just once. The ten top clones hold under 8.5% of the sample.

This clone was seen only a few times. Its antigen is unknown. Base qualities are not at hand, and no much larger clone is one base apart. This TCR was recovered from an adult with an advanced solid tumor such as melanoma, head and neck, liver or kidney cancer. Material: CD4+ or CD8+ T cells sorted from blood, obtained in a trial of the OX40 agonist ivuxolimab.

The nucleotide sequence is given as TGTGCCTGGAGTGTTGGGGGACCCGCTGAAGCTTTCTTT. Its translation reads: CAWSVGGPAEAFF. The sequence links TRBV30 to TRBJ1-1; TRBD1 is a weak D gene call, 5 bases matching. V is shortened by 0 bases, J by 6 bases, and the region joining them spans 11 bases. CDR1 and CDR2 (GTSNPN, SVGIG) derive from the germline V gene (reference sequence). Including the terminal cysteine and phenylalanine, the CDR3 comprises 13 residues. Kept here is only the CDR3 DNA, which spans 39 bases and is read in frame from base 1.